This T cell receptor beta chain is drawn from a study of cytomegalovirus exposure and HLA in healthy donors. About this clone itself: Its antigen is undetermined.

Study-level points and caveats: Productive rates of about 90% or about 30% were seen for most TCR beta V segments in an earlier analysis. Cytomegalovirus-associated TCR beta chains were listed, numbering more than 150. Being indistinguishable, some V segments were excluded, TRBV6-2 and TRBV6-3 among them.

The primer mix had 60 Vbeta and 13 Jbeta primers. Sequencing was performed with immunoSEQ multiplex PCR; in TCRdb, only in-frame clones are kept and a portion is missing. The repertoire holds 200,000 or so clones, with 75% to 80% as singletons. V lost 4 bases and J 0 bases, leaving 7 bases between the germline ends. CDR1 and CDR2 (germline): SGHDN, FVKESK. The CDR3 runs 14 residues. Source material: PBMCs. This chain links TRBV14 with TRBJ1-3; no definite D call. The TCR sequence derives from a woman aged 25 to 39 in good health and CMV-seropositive. The CDR3 is CASSPHSSGNTIYF. The CDR3 DNA is TGTGCCAGCAGCCCCCACAGCTCTGGAAACACCATATATTTT.